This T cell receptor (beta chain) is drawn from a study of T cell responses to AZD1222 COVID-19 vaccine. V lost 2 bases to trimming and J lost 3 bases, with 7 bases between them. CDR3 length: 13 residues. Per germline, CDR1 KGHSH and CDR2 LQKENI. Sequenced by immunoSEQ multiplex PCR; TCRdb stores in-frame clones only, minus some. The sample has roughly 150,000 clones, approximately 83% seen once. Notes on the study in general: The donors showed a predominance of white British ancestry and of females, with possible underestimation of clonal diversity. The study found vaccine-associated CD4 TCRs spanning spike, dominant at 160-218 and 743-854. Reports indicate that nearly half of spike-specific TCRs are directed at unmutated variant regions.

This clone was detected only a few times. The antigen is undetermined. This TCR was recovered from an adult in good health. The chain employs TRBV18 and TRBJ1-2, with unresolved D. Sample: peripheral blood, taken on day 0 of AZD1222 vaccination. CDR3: CASSPGLDYGYTF. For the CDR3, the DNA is TGTGCCAGCTCACCAGGGCTGGACTATGGCTACACCTTC.